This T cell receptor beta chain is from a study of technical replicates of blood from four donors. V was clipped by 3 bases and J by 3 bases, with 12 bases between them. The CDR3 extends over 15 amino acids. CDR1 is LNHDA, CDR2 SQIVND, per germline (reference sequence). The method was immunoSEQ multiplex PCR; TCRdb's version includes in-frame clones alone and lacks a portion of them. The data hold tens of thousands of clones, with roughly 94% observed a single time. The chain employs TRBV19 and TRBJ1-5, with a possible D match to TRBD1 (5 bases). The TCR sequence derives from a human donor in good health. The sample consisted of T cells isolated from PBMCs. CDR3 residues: CASSIFGGNNQPQHF. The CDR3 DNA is TGTGCCAGTAGTATCTTTGGGGGGAACAATCAGCCCCAGCATTTT.